This entry concerns a single T cell receptor beta chain. The target antigen is unknown. The CDR3 covers 14 residues. The germline V gene encodes CDR1 LNHDA and CDR2 SQIVND (reference sequence). Trimming removed 3 bases at V and 5 bases at J, with 11 bases between. This specimen comes from a study of T cell responses to AZD1222 COVID-19 vaccine. Notes on the study in general: Among those given AZD1222, only 5 to 7 were seropositive at baseline. Nearly half of spike-specific TCRs reportedly go after variant regions that carry no mutations.

The data were produced by immunoSEQ multiplex PCR, yet TCRdb's version contains in-frame clones alone and is incomplete. The sample consists of roughly 28,000 clones, approximately 88% of them appearing once. The starting material was peripheral blood, obtained on day 0 of AZD1222 vaccination. The chain couples TRBV19 to TRBJ1-5; no reliable D call. This sequence was found in an adult in good health. Here the CDR3 DNA reads TGTGCCAGTAGTATCGGAGGCTGGGATCAGCCCCAGCATTTT. Its translation: CASSIGGWDQPQHF.